This entry is about one TCR beta chain. Its antigen is unknown. The V end lost 2 bases, the J end lost 3 bases, and 9 bases lay between the germline ends. The CDR3 length is 14 residues. The germline gives CDR1 LGHNA, CDR2 YNFKEQ. The method was immunoSEQ multiplex PCR; TCRdb's version includes in-frame clones alone and lacks a portion of them. Of 57,000 or so clones listed, under 95% are singletons. Sampling of blood occurred at baseline, cycle 4 day 1, and cycle 7 day 1. The sample comes from a study of OX40 agonist ivuxolimab in advanced cancers. Regarding the study as a whole: Blood T cells, both CD4+ and CD8+, expanded clonally by week 6 at 0.1 to 3.0 mg/kg.

This receptor was identified in an adult with an advanced solid tumor such as melanoma, head and neck, liver or kidney cancer. This rearrangement joins TRBV4-2 to TRBJ2-3; TRBD2 is a possible D gene (6 bases). The source was CD4+ or CD8+ T cells sorted from blood, collected in a trial of the OX40 agonist ivuxolimab. The CDR3 nucleotides are TGTGCCAGCAGCCAAATTAGCGGAACAGATACGCAGTATTTT. This translates into CASSQISGTDTQYF.